This record covers a single T cell receptor (beta chain). Its antigen is currently unknown. The data were obtained in a study of cytomegalovirus exposure and HLA in healthy donors. Study summary: Within an early data release were tens of millions of unique TCRs drawn from HLA-typed donors. Study-level findings and limits: Researchers left out some V segments, among them TRBV6-2 and TRBV6-3, as indistinguishable. By a later analysis, the bulk of CMV-associated TCR beta chains appeared HLA-restricted.

CDR1 and CDR2 (germline): SGHAT, FQNNGV. V dropped 2 bases and J dropped 7 bases, with 11 bases sitting between them. The CDR3 runs to 14 residues. The PCR made use of 60 Vbeta and 13 Jbeta primers. Using immunoSEQ multiplex PCR, the repertoire was profiled, and TCRdb retains in-frame clones only, with some absent. The data show around 150,000 clones, 75% to 80% seen once. This sequence originates from a woman between 45 and 65 years old in good health and CMV-seropositive. The chain is built from TRBV11-2 and TRBJ2-2; TRBD1 might be the D (6 bases). Sequencing used PBMCs. This chain's CDR3 is CASSLWGPGGELFF. CDR3 sequence (DNA): TGTGCCAGCAGCTTATGGGGGCCGGGCGGGGAGCTGTTTTTT.